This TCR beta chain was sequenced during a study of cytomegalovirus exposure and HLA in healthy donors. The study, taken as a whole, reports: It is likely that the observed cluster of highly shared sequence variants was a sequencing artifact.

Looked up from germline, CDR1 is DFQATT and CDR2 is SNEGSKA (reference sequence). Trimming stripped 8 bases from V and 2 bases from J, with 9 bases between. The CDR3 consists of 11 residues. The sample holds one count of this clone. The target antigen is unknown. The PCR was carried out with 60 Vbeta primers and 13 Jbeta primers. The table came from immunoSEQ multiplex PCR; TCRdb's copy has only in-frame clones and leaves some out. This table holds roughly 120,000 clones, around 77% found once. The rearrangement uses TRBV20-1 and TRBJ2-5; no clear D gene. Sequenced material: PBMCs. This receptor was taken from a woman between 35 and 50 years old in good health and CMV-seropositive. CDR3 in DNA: TGCAGTCTATCTAGGCAAGAGACCCAGTACTTC. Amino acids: CSLSRQETQYF.